These 25 T cell receptor beta chains originate from one sample sequenced in a study of human T cells and chemical hapten exposure. TCRdb re-called the RACE reads through MiXCR, storing one row per CDR3 protein. The sample yields around 80,000 distinct CDR3 sequences, about 8.6% seen once. As for time point: healthy volunteer bleed at 6 weeks. Total RNA came from unfractionated whole blood. Material: whole blood. Receptors were obtained from a male donor in good health. Some clones in this sample may be carry-over from other donors' samples.

The rearrangement joins TRBV27 to TRBJ2-5; the match to TRBD1 covers 7 bases. CDR3 size: 18 residues. The ends lost 2 bases at V and 2 bases at J; junction bases unmatched: 14. Germline assignment: CDR1 MNHEY and CDR2 SMNVEV (reference sequence). The CDR3 DNA reads as TGTGCCAGCAGTTTAGTTTTCTTGTTGGGACAGAAACAAGAGACCCAGTACTTC. This translates into CASSLVFLLGQKQETQYF.

The chain uses TRBV4-3 and TRBJ1-5, with 9 nucleotides matching TRBD1. CDR1 LGHNA and CDR2 YSLEER come from the germline V gene. Trimming took 0 bases from V and 0 from J; bases not matched to a gene: 6. This CDR3 comprises 18 residues. CDR3 sequence (DNA): TGCGCCAGCAGCCAAGATTGGACAGGGGTAGATAGCAATCAGCCCCAGCATTTT. It specifies CASSQDWTGVDSNQPQHF.

This clonotype was seen more than once but under ten times. This chain joins TRBV2 and TRBJ1-3, with 7 positions matching TRBD1. Trimming at V came to 6 bases and at J to 0 bases, leaving 5 bases not matched to a gene. Per the germline V gene, CDR1 is SNHLY and CDR2 is FYNNEI. The CDR3 runs to 15 residues. The CDR3 DNA reads TGTGCCAGCAGAGCCGGGACAGCCTCTGGAAACACCATATATTTT. This encodes CASRAGTASGNTIYF.

CDR3 loop: CASRPTSGGHLFYNEQFF. In DNA form, the CDR3 reads TGTGCCAGCAGGCCCACTAGCGGGGGCCATTTATTCTACAATGAGCAGTTCTTC. The gene calls are TRBV6-5 and TRBJ2-1, with 11 bases identical to TRBD2. This CDR3 has 18 residues. Per germline, CDR1 MNHEY and CDR2 SVGAGI. After removal of 6 bases from V and 3 bases from J, the junction contained 13 bases not matched to a gene.

This clonotype has only a few counts. The chain joins TRBV5-4 to TRBJ2-5, with TRBD2 identical over 13 bases. Trimming took 2 bases from V and 3 from J; bases not matched to a gene: 4. The CDR3 extends over 16 amino acids. Germline V gene data show CDR1 as SGHNT and CDR2 as YYREEE (reference sequence). The CDR3 protein is CASSFRGLAGEETQYF. The DNA for the CDR3 is TGTGCCAGCAGCTTCCGCGGACTAGCGGGAGAAGAGACCCAGTACTTC.

This chain links TRBV20-1 with TRBJ1-2; D perhaps matches TRBD1 (6 bases). This CDR3 spans 15 amino acids. Between the trimmed V and J ends, which lost 5 bases and 3 bases, there was a span of 19 bases. Germline V gives CDR1 DFQATT, CDR2 SNEGSKA (reference sequence). CDR3 amino acids: CSAWGQTEVHYGYTF. The CDR3, as DNA: TGCAGTGCTTGGGGACAAACTGAAGTACACTATGGCTACACCTTC.

There are a few counts of this clonotype. The rearrangement uses TRBV12-3 or TRBV12-4 and TRBJ2-7; 8 nucleotides line up with TRBD1. The V segment lost 6 bases and the J segment 4 bases; nucleotides outside the gene matches: 5. This CDR3 is built from 13 residues. The CDR3 DNA sequence: TGTGCCAGCAGCGAGGACAGGGAGTACGAGCAGTACTTC. This sequence encodes CASSEDREYEQYF.

The V and J genes are TRBV6-5 and TRBJ2-2, with 7 bases matching TRBD2. The length of the CDR3 is 16 residues. Germline CDR1 and CDR2: MNHEY and SVGAGI. The junction had 10 bases not matched to a gene; V was cut back by 6 bases and J by 3 bases. CDR3 residues: CASRLSGGGYTGELFF. The CDR3 DNA sequence: TGTGCCAGCAGGCTATCCGGCGGGGGATACACCGGGGAGCTGTTTTTT.

This clonotype has a handful of counts. The J gene is TRBJ2-3, the V gene TRBV5-1; D not resolved. Between the trimmed V and J ends, which lost 0 bases and 0 bases, there was a span of 8 bases. The CDR3 has 15 amino acids. Germline loops: CDR1 SGHRS, CDR2 YFSETQ. CDR3 in DNA: TGCGCCAGCAGCTTGGACGGTATTAGCACAGATACGCAGTATTTT. Translation gives CASSLDGISTDTQYF. Full variable domain (rest looked up from reference TRBV5-1 and TRBJ2-3): KAGVTQTPRYLIKTRGQQVTLSCSPISGHRSVSWYQQTPGQGLQFLFEYFSETQRNKGNFPGRFSGRQFSNSRSEMNVSTLELGDSALYLCASSLDGISTDTQYFGPGTRLTVL.

This clonotype was observed a few times. CDR3 sequence (DNA): TGCAGTGCAACTACGGGACAGGGCGATGAAGCTTTCTTT. Translated: CSATTGQGDEAFF. The J gene is TRBJ1-1, the V gene TRBV20-1, with 9 bases identical to TRBD1. CDR3 size: 13 residues. CDR1 and CDR2 from the germline V gene are DFQATT and SNEGSKA (reference sequence). J was trimmed by 7 bases and V by 6 bases; bases with no gene match: 9.

This clonotype showed up just a few times. V and J are TRBV15 and TRBJ1-6; 7 positions agree with TRBD1. The CDR3 spans 14 residues. The germline CDR1 and CDR2 sequences are LNHNV and YYDKDF (reference sequence). V shed 5 bases and J 4 bases; nucleotides not matched to a gene: 2. The CDR3 DNA reads as TGTGCCACCAGCTGGGGACAGTATAATTCACCCCTCCACTTT. Its protein is CATSWGQYNSPLHF.

This clonotype was seen ten or more times. The chain employs TRBV20-1 and TRBJ2-7, with TRBD2 matching 13 bases. From germline, CDR1 is DFQATT and CDR2 SNEGSKA (reference sequence). The CDR3 loop spans 15 amino acids. Trimming took 3 bases from V and 5 from J; bases not matched to a gene: 7. The CDR3 DNA reads as TGCAGTGCTAGGGTTACTAGCGGGAGGGCCGACGAGCAGTACTTC. Protein sequence: CSARVTSGRADEQYF.

Only a few counts were recorded for this clonotype. The chain employs TRBV29-1 and TRBJ2-5; maybe TRBD1 (7 bases). CDR1 is SQVTM and CDR2 is ANQGSEA in the germline V gene. The CDR3 runs to 16 residues. The germline V and J ends were trimmed by 4 bases and 9 bases, with 27 bases remaining between them. The CDR3 loop reads CSVGLGGQPEMIAQYF. Here the CDR3 DNA reads TGCAGCGTTGGATTGGGGGGACAGCCCGAGATGATAGCCCAGTACTTC. Full variable domain (missing parts from reference TRBV29-1 and TRBJ2-5): SAVISQKPSRDICQRGTSLTIQCQVDSQVTMMFWYRQQPGQSLTLIATANQGSEATYESGFVIDKFPISRPNLTFSTLTVSNMSPEDSSIYLCSVGLGGQPEMIAQYFGPGTRLLVL.

The sample holds many counts of this clonotype. The rearrangement uses TRBV5-1 and TRBJ1-1, with D unclear. The CDR3 has 12 amino acids. V was trimmed by 4 bases and J by 6 bases, leaving 10 bases between them. CDR1 and CDR2 from the germline V gene are SGHRS and YFSETQ. Here the CDR3 reads CASSTYGAEAFF. CDR3 coding DNA: TGCGCCAGCAGCACGTATGGCGCTGAAGCTTTCTTT.

The chain uses TRBV6-5 and TRBJ1-6; tentatively, D is TRBD1 (5 bases). The CDR3 extends over 14 amino acids. The germline gives CDR1 MNHEY, CDR2 SVGAGI. The V end lost 5 bases, the J end lost 5 bases, and 10 bases lay between the germline ends. The CDR3 sequence: CASSRDAHNSPLHF. The CDR3 nucleotides read TGTGCCAGCAGTCGGGACGCTCATAATTCACCCCTCCACTTT.

This clonotype has more than one count but fewer than ten. The chain is built from TRBV12-3 or TRBV12-4 and TRBJ2-7; TRBD1 agrees at 9 bases. The CDR3 is made up of 14 amino acids. Unmatched junction bases numbered 4, after V lost 3 bases and J lost 4 bases. CDR3 sequence (DNA): TGTGCCAGCAGTTTGTGGACAGGGGAATACGAGCAGTACTTC. Its translation is CASSLWTGEYEQYF.

V gene TRBV7-9 combines with J gene TRBJ2-6, with 12 bases identical to TRBD2. Germline-derived CDR1 and CDR2 are SEHNR and FQNEAQ (reference sequence). The CDR3 runs 18 residues. Trimming cost V 8 bases and J 3 bases; bases outside gene matches: 11. CDR3 in DNA: TGTGCCAGCTACTGGGCTAGCGGGGGGGCGAATGGGGCCAACGTCCTGACTTTC. Translation gives CASYWASGGANGANVLTF.

The chain is built from TRBV5-1 and TRBJ2-3; D not certain. Germline CDR1 SGHRS, CDR2 YFSETQ. The CDR3 covers 15 residues. Trimming took off 5 bases at V and 0 bases at J, with 13 bases between the two ends. The CDR3 region has the DNA TGCGCCAGCAGGGCGTCCCCCATTAGCACAGATACGCAGTATTTT. This gives the protein CASRASPISTDTQYF.

This chain joins TRBV5-1 and TRBJ2-3; D remains unclear. This CDR3 spans 14 amino acids. V lost 0 bases, J lost 2 bases, and 7 bases lay in between. CDR1 and CDR2 (germline): SGHRS, YFSETQ. This chain's CDR3 is CASSLAAPTDTQYF. As DNA, the CDR3 is TGCGCCAGCAGCTTGGCGGCCCCCACAGATACGCAGTATTTT. The full variable domain, its missing parts supplied by reference TRBV5-1 and TRBJ2-3, is KAGVTQTPRYLIKTRGQQVTLSCSPISGHRSVSWYQQTPGQGLQFLFEYFSETQRNKGNFPGRFSGRQFSNSRSEMNVSTLELGDSALYLCASSLAAPTDTQYFGPGTRLTVL.

The rearrangement joins TRBV7-6 to TRBJ2-7; TRBD2 agrees at 16 bases. Germline CDR1 is SGHVS and CDR2 is FNYEAQ. The V gene end was trimmed by 5 bases and the J gene end by 13 bases; junction bases not matched to a gene: 8. CDR3 size: 14 residues. The CDR3 sequence: CASSPGTSGRALYF. The CDR3 nucleotides read TGTGCCAGCAGCCCTGGGACTAGCGGGAGGGCCCTTTACTTC.

This chain links TRBV12-3 or TRBV12-4 with TRBJ2-2; D is unclear. The V end was cut by 8 bases, the J end by 6 bases, with 7 bases between. This CDR3 has 11 residues. The CDR3, as DNA: TGTGCCAGCGACCTGGCCGGGGAGCTGTTTTTT. This sequence encodes CASDLAGELFF.

The gene calls are TRBV19 and TRBJ2-3, with D unresolved. CDR1 and CDR2 (germline): LNHDA, SQIVND (reference sequence). This CDR3 is built from 15 residues. V was trimmed by 7 bases and J by 4 bases, leaving 18 bases between them. The CDR3 nucleotides read TGTGCCAGTACCCTCCGGCGTAACGGTGCAGATACGCAGTATTTT. This sequence encodes CASTLRRNGADTQYF.

The rearrangement uses TRBV7-9 and TRBJ2-3; 11 bases line up with TRBD2. J gave up 2 bases and V 7 bases, and 14 bases lay outside the gene matches. Germline lookup yields CDR1 SEHNR and CDR2 FQNEAQ (reference sequence). This CDR3 region has 18 residues. CDR3 DNA: TGTGCCAGCACCTACCTCCGTACTAGCGGGGGACACACAGATACGCAGTATTTT. Its translation: CASTYLRTSGGHTDTQYF.

The DNA for the CDR3 is TGTGCCAGCAGACTTCATGAGGGTAGTACCTACGAGCAGTACTTC. This encodes CASRLHEGSTYEQYF. This chain joins TRBV6-5 and TRBJ2-7; perhaps TRBD2 as D (5 bases). This CDR3 has 15 residues. Between the trimmed V and J ends, which lost 6 bases and 2 bases, there was a span of 17 bases. Germline V lookup: CDR1 MNHEY, CDR2 SVGAGI.

This clonotype appeared a few times. The genes are TRBV4-3 and TRBJ2-3, with D possibly being TRBD2 (5 bases). Germline CDR1 and CDR2: LGHNA and YSLEER. V lost 4 bases, J lost 2 bases, and 13 bases lay in between. This CDR3 has 15 amino acids. The CDR3 is CASSPDTGSTDTQYF. CDR3 DNA sequence: TGCGCCAGCAGCCCTGATACGGGGTCCACAGATACGCAGTATTTT.